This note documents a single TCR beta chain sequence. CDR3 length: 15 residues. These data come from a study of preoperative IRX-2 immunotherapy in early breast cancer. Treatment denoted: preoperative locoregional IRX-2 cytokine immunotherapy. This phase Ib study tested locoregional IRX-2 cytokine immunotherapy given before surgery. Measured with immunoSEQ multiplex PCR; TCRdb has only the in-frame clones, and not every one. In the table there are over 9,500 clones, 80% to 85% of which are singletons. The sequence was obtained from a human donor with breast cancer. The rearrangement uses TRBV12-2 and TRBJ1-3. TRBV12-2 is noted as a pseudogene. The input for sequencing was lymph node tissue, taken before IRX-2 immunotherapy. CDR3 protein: CARVMGPPSGNTIYF. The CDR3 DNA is TGTGCTCGGGTCATGGGCCCACCATCTGGAAACACCATATATTTT.